This T cell receptor (beta chain) appears in the sequencing data of a study of shared T cell receptors in the human thymus. The CDR3 spans 16 residues. The germline V gene encodes CDR1 SGHNT and CDR2 YENEEA. Germline trimming cut 5 bases from V and 0 bases from J; bases unmatched to any gene: 5. This clone was observed a handful of times. Clones were read by immunoSEQ multiplex PCR, and TCRdb kept only the in-frame ones, dropping some. The repertoire holds under 700,000 clones, with around 78% as singletons. The sample was also reused in another study, on human thymus T cells. This second study says: Donors consisted of healthy Finnish infants (having corrective surgery for congenital heart defects). Thymus pieces cut out during corrective heart surgery were the tissue that was used. Thymic and blood repertoires seemed to show skewed V and J gene use. Related reports documented highly overlapping thymic repertoires among unrelated individuals.

This chain links TRBV11-3 with TRBJ2-2, with TRBD1 identical over 8 bases. Sequencing used thymocytes. The receptor comes from a boy under two years old with a congenital heart defect. The CDR3 is CASSQPGQANTGELFF. The CDR3 bases are TGTGCCAGCAGCCAACCGGGACAGGCGAACACCGGGGAGCTGTTTTTT.